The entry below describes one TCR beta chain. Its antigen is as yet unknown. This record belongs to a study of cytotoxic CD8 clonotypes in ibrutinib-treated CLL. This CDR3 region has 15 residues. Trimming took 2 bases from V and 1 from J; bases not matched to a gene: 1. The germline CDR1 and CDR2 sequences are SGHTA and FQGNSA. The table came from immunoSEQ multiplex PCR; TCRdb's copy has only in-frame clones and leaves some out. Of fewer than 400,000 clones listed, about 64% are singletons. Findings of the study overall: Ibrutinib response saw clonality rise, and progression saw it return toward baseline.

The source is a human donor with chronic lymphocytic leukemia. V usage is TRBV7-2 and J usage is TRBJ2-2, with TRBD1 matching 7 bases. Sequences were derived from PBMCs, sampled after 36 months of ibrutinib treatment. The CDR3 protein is CASSLRDRNTGELFF. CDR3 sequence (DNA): TGTGCCAGCAGCTTACGGGACAGGAACACCGGGGAGCTGTTTTTT.